One sample yielded the 9 T cell receptor beta chains listed below, sequenced in a study of T cell responses to AZD1222 COVID-19 vaccine. Produced via immunoSEQ multiplex PCR; TCRdb's table is partial and in-frame only. The repertoire includes 95,000 to 110,000 clones, 90% of them detected once, and about 4.8% sits in the top ten. Here the sequenced sample was peripheral blood, taken on day 0 of AZD1222 vaccination. The receptors originated from an adult in good health.

About this clone itself: In the same sample, other DNA sequences code for this CDR3. The rearrangement uses TRBV3-1 (or the pseudogene TRBV3-2) and TRBJ1-1; D ambiguous. Germline V gene lookup returns CDR1 LGHDT and CDR2 YNNKEL (reference sequence). The CDR3 is 14 amino acids. V lost 0 bases to trimming and J lost 0 bases, with 5 bases between them. DNA for the CDR3: TGTGCCAGCAGCCAAGATTCCGTGAACACTGAAGCTTTCTTT. It translates to CASSQDSVNTEAFF.

As DNA, the CDR3 is TGTGCCAGCAGTATAAGACGGGGAACTGAAGCTTTCTTT. Amino acid sequence: CASSIRRGTEAFF. The chain uses TRBV27 and TRBJ1-1; no reliable D call. CDR3 length equals 13 residues. Germline CDR1 reads MNHEY; CDR2 reads SMNVEV (reference sequence). V lost 5 bases to trimming and J lost 5 bases, with 12 bases between them.

The rearrangement links TRBV25-1 to TRBJ1-1; 7 nucleotides agree with TRBD1. V shed 5 bases and J 4 bases; nucleotides not matched to a gene: 1. This CDR3 is built from 12 residues. In germline, CDR1 is MGHDK, CDR2 SYGVNS. The chain's CDR3 is CASSYRGTEAFF. CDR3 nucleotide sequence: TGTGCCAGCAGTTACAGGGGCACTGAAGCTTTCTTT.

The gene calls are TRBV6-2 or TRBV6-3 and TRBJ1-5; no clear D. V was trimmed by 2 bases and J by 0 bases, leaving 11 bases between them. CDR1 MNHEY and CDR2 SVGEGT come from the germline V gene. The CDR3 covers 16 residues. The CDR3 region is CASSYAKQYSNQPQHF. For the CDR3, the DNA is TGTGCCAGCAGTTACGCCAAACAGTATAGCAATCAGCCCCAGCATTTT.

In this sample, this clone turned up a few times. The V gene is TRBV5-1, the J gene TRBJ2-7; D is unresolved. Germline-derived CDR1 and CDR2 are SGHRS and YFSETQ. With 3 bases removed from V and 5 bases from J, the gap between germline ends came to 9 bases. The CDR3 sequence is 12 residues long. CDR3: CASSSSTHEQYF. The CDR3 bases are TGCGCCAGCAGCTCGAGCACCCACGAGCAGTACTTC.

V gene TRBV7-9 combines with J gene TRBJ1-3; D gene ambiguous. This CDR3 comprises 14 residues. Trimming cost V 1 base and J 0 bases, with 4 bases left between them. The germline V gene encodes CDR1 SEHNR and CDR2 FQNEAQ (reference sequence). The CDR3 loop reads CASSLGVSGNTIYF. The DNA of the CDR3 is TGTGCCAGCAGCTTAGGAGTCTCTGGAAACACCATATATTTT. Full variable domain (rest looked up from reference TRBV7-9 and TRBJ1-3): DTGVSQNPRHKITKRGQNVTFRCDPISEHNRLYWYRQTLGQGPEFLTYFQNEAQLEKSRLLSDRFSAERPKGSFSTLEIQRTEQGDSAMYLCASSLGVSGNTIYFGEGSWLTVV.

The rearrangement uses TRBV19 and TRBJ2-3; D is perhaps TRBD1 (6 bases). Germline lookup yields CDR1 LNHDA and CDR2 SQIVND (reference sequence). Trimming removed 3 bases at V and 4 bases at J, with 14 bases between. The CDR3 is 15 residues long. CDR3 residues: CASSMCRGSSDTQYF. CDR3 DNA sequence: TGTGCCAGTAGTATGTGCAGGGGAAGTTCAGATACGCAGTATTTT.

This chain connects TRBV3-1 (or the pseudogene TRBV3-2) to TRBJ1-1; D gene uncertain. There are 13 residues in the CDR3. Trimming shortened V by 4 bases and J by 4 bases, and 10 bases separated the two germline ends. Germline CDR1 and CDR2: LGHDT and YNNKEL (reference sequence). The chain's CDR3 is CASSLIGFTEAFF. The CDR3 region has the DNA TGTGCCAGCAGCCTGATAGGGTTCACTGAAGCTTTCTTT.

This chain uses TRBV3-1 (or the pseudogene TRBV3-2) with TRBJ2-4; perhaps TRBD1 as D (5 bases). In germline, CDR1 is LGHDT, CDR2 YNNKEL (reference sequence). This CDR3 has 15 amino acids. V was cut by 0 bases and J by 15 bases, with 21 bases left in between. CDR3 protein: CASSQDLIAGRARYF. The DNA of the CDR3 is TGTGCCAGCAGCCAAGATTTGATAGCCGGCAGGGCGAGGTACTTC.